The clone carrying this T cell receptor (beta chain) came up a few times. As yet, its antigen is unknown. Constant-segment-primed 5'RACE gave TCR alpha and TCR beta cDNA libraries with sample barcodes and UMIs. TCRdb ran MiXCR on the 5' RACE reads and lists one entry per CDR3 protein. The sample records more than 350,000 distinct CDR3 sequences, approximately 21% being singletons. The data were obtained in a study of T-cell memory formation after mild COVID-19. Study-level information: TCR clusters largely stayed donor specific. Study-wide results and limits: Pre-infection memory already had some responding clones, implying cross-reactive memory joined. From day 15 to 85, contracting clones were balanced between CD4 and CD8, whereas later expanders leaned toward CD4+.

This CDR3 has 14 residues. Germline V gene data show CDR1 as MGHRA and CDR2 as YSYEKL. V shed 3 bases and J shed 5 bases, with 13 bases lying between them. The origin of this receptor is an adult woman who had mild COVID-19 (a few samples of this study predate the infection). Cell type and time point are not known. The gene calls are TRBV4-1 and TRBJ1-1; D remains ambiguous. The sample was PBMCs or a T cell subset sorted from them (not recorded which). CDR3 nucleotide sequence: TGCGCCAGCAGCCAGTCGAGTTGGTTAACTGAAGCTTTCTTT. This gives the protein CASSQSSWLTEAFF.